This T cell receptor beta chain is from a study of technical replicates of blood from a handful of donors. Assay: immunoSEQ multiplex PCR; the TCRdb copy retains only in-frame clones and omits some. The table lists around 83,000 clones, 91% of them singletons, with about 0.4% in the top ten. The V segment lost 7 bases and the J segment 4 bases; nucleotides outside the gene matches: 5. Per germline, CDR1 WSHSY and CDR2 SAAADI. The CDR3 contains 14 residues. The TCR sequence derives from a human donor in good health. Some clones in this sample may be carry-over from other donors' samples. The sequencing input was T cells isolated from PBMCs. The rearrangement uses TRBV10-2 and TRBJ2-3; 10 nucleotides match TRBD2. The CDR3 nucleotides read TGCGCCAGCACCTTAGCGGGGGGATCAGATACGCAGTATTTT. This encodes CASTLAGGSDTQYF.